The 14 T cell receptor beta chains listed next were all sequenced from one sample in a study of beta chain features in type 1 diabetes. Study-level findings and limits: People with Type 1 diabetes carried modestly yet significantly shorter TCRB CDR3s in all four CD4+ subsets.

The whole isolated RNA underwent reverse transcription, so sequencing captured expressed TCRB transcripts. Some clones are missing from TCRdb's copy, which holds only in-frame ones; the method was immunoSEQ multiplex PCR. The sample has over 120,000 clones; about 12% are singletons. Their specific antigens are unknown. The sequencing input was central memory CD4+ T cells from blood. These receptors all stem from a man aged 18 to 30 with type 1 diabetes.

V usage is TRBV9 and J usage is TRBJ2-1, with a possible D match to TRBD1 (6 bases). CDR3 size: 14 residues. Trimming stripped 2 bases from V and 7 bases from J, with 13 bases between. The germline gives CDR1 SGDLS, CDR2 YYNGEE. The CDR3 coding sequence is TGTGCCAGCAGCGTCGTGGGGGCGGCAAATGAGCAGTTCTTC. This sequence encodes CASSVVGAANEQFF.

This clone showed up just once. This chain joins TRBV30 and TRBJ2-1; TRBD1 matches at 7 bases. V trimming: 2 bases; J trimming: 4 bases; junction bases outside the gene matches: 2. Germline V CDR1 and CDR2: GTSNPN, SVGIG (reference sequence). The CDR3 covers 13 residues. CDR3 loop: CAWSPGQYNEQFF. CDR3 nucleotide sequence: TGTGCCTGGAGTCCGGGACAGTACAATGAGCAGTTCTTC.

This clone turned up a few times. The chain combines TRBV18 with TRBJ1-1, with D maybe TRBD1 (6 bases). The V gene's germline CDR1 is KGHSH and CDR2 LQKENI. The CDR3 runs to 16 residues. Trimming took off 6 bases at V and 4 bases at J, with 21 bases between the two ends. CDR3 loop: CASSQPGAPRVTEAFF. CDR3 coding DNA: TGTGCCAGCTCGCAACCAGGGGCCCCGCGGGTCACTGAAGCTTTCTTT.

In its sample, this clone was seen many times. The gene calls are TRBV18 and TRBJ2-3; TRBD2 might be the D (6 bases). The V and J ends lost 2 bases and 6 bases respectively, with 9 bases between them. CDR1 and CDR2 (germline): KGHSH, LQKENI. This CDR3 region has 13 residues. As DNA, the CDR3 is TGTGCCAGCTCACCATTCAGCGGGGATACGCAGTATTTT. As protein: CASSPFSGDTQYF.

In this sample, this clone turned up once. This sequence joins TRBV7-8 and TRBJ1-2; 11 nucleotides align to TRBD1. Per germline, CDR1 SGHVS and CDR2 FQNEAQ. The CDR3 is made up of 16 amino acids. J gave up 5 bases and V 1 base, and 6 bases lay outside the gene matches. The CDR3 region is CASSLGTGGTGYGYTF. CDR3 bases: TGTGCCAGCAGCTTAGGGACAGGGGGCACGGGTTATGGCTACACCTTC.

The chain uses TRBV28 and TRBJ1-1; D unresolved. V shed 7 bases and J shed 2 bases, with 11 bases lying between them. The CDR3 runs to 13 residues. Germline values: CDR1 MDHEN, CDR2 SYDVKM. The DNA for the CDR3 is TGTGCCAGCACCCCCACAGTAAACACTGAAGCTTTCTTT. Protein sequence: CASTPTVNTEAFF.

In this sample, this clone turned up a few times. V gene TRBV5-1 combines with J gene TRBJ2-7; possibly TRBD1 for D (6 bases). There are 14 residues in the CDR3. The V gene's germline CDR1 is SGHRS and CDR2 YFSETQ. Trimming stripped 1 base from V and 4 bases from J, with 12 bases between. The DNA of the CDR3 is TGCGCCAGCAGCTTGAGGGGACACCAGTACGAGCAGTACTTC. Translating it yields CASSLRGHQYEQYF.

Only a few counts were recorded for this clone. The chain employs TRBV11-2 and TRBJ2-5; D unresolved. The germline CDR1 and CDR2 sequences are SGHAT and FQNNGV. CDR3 size: 14 residues. Trimming shortened V by 2 bases and J by 3 bases, and 10 bases separated the two germline ends. The CDR3 DNA is TGTGCCAGCAGCTTACAAGCCCGCAAAGAGACCCAGTACTTC. As protein: CASSLQARKETQYF.

The table lists this clone with a few counts. This chain links TRBV6-5 with TRBJ1-4; no clear D gene. Germline V lookup: CDR1 MNHEY, CDR2 SVGAGI. There are 15 residues in the CDR3. Trimming removed 2 bases at V and 6 bases at J, with 13 bases between. The chain's CDR3 is CASSYGSAEDEKLFF. The CDR3 DNA reads as TGTGCCAGCAGTTACGGATCAGCTGAGGATGAAAAACTGTTTTTT.

At least ten counts were recorded for this clone. V gene TRBV28 combines with J gene TRBJ1-2, with D perhaps TRBD1 (5 bases). CDR3 length: 12 residues. Germline V gives CDR1 MDHEN, CDR2 SYDVKM. Trimming took 6 bases from V and 4 from J, leaving 9 bases between them. The CDR3 bases are TGTGCCAGCAGCGACGACAGCTATGGCTACACCTTC. Amino acid sequence: CASSDDSYGYTF.

The chain recombines TRBV2 with TRBJ2-2; 11 positions agree with TRBD2. In germline, CDR1 is SNHLY, CDR2 FYNNEI. The CDR3 is made up of 15 amino acids. V gave up 6 bases and J gave up 6 bases; unmatched junction bases: 6. CDR3 sequence reads: CASSASGGLAGELFF. The CDR3, as DNA: TGTGCCAGCAGCGCTAGCGGGGGGCTCGCCGGGGAGCTGTTTTTT. Full variable domain (outside the CDR3, taken from reference TRBV2 and TRBJ2-2): EPEVTQTPSHQVTQMGQEVILRCVPISNHLYFYWYRQILGQKVEFLVSFYNNEISEKSEIFDDQFSVERPDGSNFTLKIRSTKLEDSAMYFCASSASGGLAGELFFGEGSRLTVL.

The chain joins TRBV19 to TRBJ2-5, with D possibly being TRBD1 or TRBD2 (5 bases each). Germline V CDR1 and CDR2: LNHDA, SQIVND (reference sequence). The CDR3 has 15 residues. The V gene lost 2 bases and the J gene lost 4 bases, with 14 bases spanning the gap. The CDR3 DNA sequence: TGTGCCAGTAGTATATTTTGGGGGAAGGGAGAGACCCAGTACTTC. This codes for CASSIFWGKGETQYF.

V gene TRBV5-6 combines with J gene TRBJ2-7, with a weak D call TRBD2 (5 bases). Trimming cost V 0 bases and J 7 bases, with 5 bases left between them. This CDR3 has 11 residues. From germline, CDR1 is SGHDT and CDR2 YYEEEE. As DNA, the CDR3 is TGTGCCAGCAGCTTGGGGAGGGAGCAGTACTTC. Protein: CASSLGREQYF. Filled out from reference TRBV5-6 and TRBJ2-7, the complete variable domain reads DAGVTQSPTHLIKTRGQQVTLRCSPKSGHDTVSWYQQALGQGPQFIFQYYEEEERQRGNFPDRFSGHQFPNYSSELNVNALLLGDSALYLCASSLGREQYFGPGTRLTVT.

J is TRBJ2-1 and V is TRBV6-5; 9 positions match TRBD1. Unmatched junction bases numbered 10, after V lost 2 bases and J lost 8 bases. CDR1 and CDR2 (germline): MNHEY, SVGAGI. The CDR3 extends over 16 amino acids. The chain's CDR3 is CASSYPGTGTIHEQFF. The CDR3 coding sequence is TGTGCCAGCAGTTACCCCGGGACAGGGACGATCCATGAGCAGTTCTTC.